Listed below are T cell receptor beta chains from one sample, sequenced in a study of blood T cell repertoires in COVID-19. Sequenced by immunoSEQ multiplex PCR; TCRdb stores in-frame clones only, minus some. The sample has about 190,000 clones, 82% seen once. Sequenced sample: peripheral blood. The receptors were sampled from a woman older than 75 with active or convalescent COVID-19. Both conserved end residues are part of each CDR3. Each record gives: J gene, V gene, clone size, D gene, CDR3 DNA, CDR3 protein. The D gene is left open where the match is weak. Where a row states a size, it is once, few, many or the class of an expanded clone; other rows omit it.

TRBJ2-5 | TRBV19 | once | TRBD2 | TGTGCCAGTGCACCTAGCGGGCAAGAGACCCAGTACTTC | CASAPSGQETQYF
TRBJ2-7 | TRBV9 | - | - | TGTGCCAGCAGCGTACGGGGAGGCCACGAGCAGTACTTC | CASSVRGGHEQYF
TRBJ2-6 | TRBV11-3 | - | - | TGTGCCAGCAGCCCCCGGGGCTCTGGGGCCAACGTCCTGACTTTC | CASSPRGSGANVLTF
TRBJ1-1 | TRBV5-1 | - | - | TGCGCCAGCAGAGGACAGCTCACGAACACTGAAGCTTTCTTT | CASRGQLTNTEAFF
TRBJ2-3 | TRBV4-1 | - | - | TGCGCCAGCAGCCAGCAGGGGTTCGCCACAGATACGCAGTATTTT | CASSQQGFATDTQYF
TRBJ2-3 | TRBV18 | - | TRBD1 | TGTGCCAGCTCCCTGGACAGGGTGGCGACAGATACGCAGTATTTT | CASSLDRVATDTQYF
TRBJ2-5 | TRBV5-5 | - | TRBD1 | TGTGCCAGCAGCTGGGACAGGGGAGGAGGAGAGACCCAGTACTTC | CASSWDRGGGETQYF
TRBJ2-3 | TRBV18 | - | TRBD2 | TGTGCCAGCTCACCACCGAGGGCGGGAGGGCCCACAGATACGCAGTATTTT | CASSPPRAGGPTDTQYF
TRBJ2-2 | TRBV2 | few | - | - | CASSEGRTGRRAGELFF
TRBJ1-2 | TRBV18 | - | TRBD1 | TGTGCCAGCTCACCACTAGGACAGGGTATTGCCTTTAACTATGGCTACACCTTC | CASSPLGQGIAFNYGYTF
TRBJ2-7 | TRBV4-1 | few | TRBD2 | TGCGCCAGCAGCCAGGCCCTCCTGAGGACGGGAGGTGATCACGAGCAGTACTTC | CASSQALLRTGGDHEQYF
TRBJ1-2 | TRBV28 | once | - | TGTGCCGCAGGGACACAGGGTTATAACTATGGCTACACCTTC | CAAGTQGYNYGYTF
TRBJ2-5 | TRBV2 | - | - | TGTGCCAGCAGGGACAGCCAAGAGACCCAGTACTTC | CASRDSQETQYF
TRBJ2-7 | TRBV15 | - | - | TGTGCCACCAGCAGGCCCGGGAAGACCTACGAGCAGTACTTC | CATSRPGKTYEQYF
TRBJ2-5 | TRBV9 | - | TRBD2 | TGTGCCAGCAGCGTAGACGGGACTAGTCAAGAGACCCAGTACTTC | CASSVDGTSQETQYF
TRBJ1-1 | TRBV5-1 | - | - | TGCGCCAGCAGCTTTGGGGGCCGCAACACTGAAGCTTTCTTT | CASSFGGRNTEAFF
TRBJ2-1 | TRBV6-1 | once | - | TGTGCCAGCAGTGAATACAGCCATGAGCAGTTCTTC | CASSEYSHEQFF
TRBJ1-2 | TRBV28 | - | - | TGTGCCAGCAGTTTATTAGGGCAGGGTGGTCCTCTCTTC | CASSLLGQGGPLF
TRBJ1-4 | TRBV20-1 | - | - | TGCAGTGCTAGTCCCCGCAGGGATGAAAAACTGTTTTTT | CSASPRRDEKLFF
TRBJ2-7 | TRBV28 | - | TRBD2 | TGTGCCAGCGACCGGGGGGGCGAAATTAAGCAGTACTTC | CASDRGGEIKQYF
TRBJ2-7 | TRBV9 | - | - | TGTGCCAGCACCCAAGACGGGAGTAACGACGAGCAGTACTTC | CASTQDGSNDEQYF
TRBJ2-3 | TRBV7-8 | - | TRBD1 | TGTGCCAGCAGCTTGGACAGGGGAACAGATACGCAGTATTTT | CASSLDRGTDTQYF
TRBJ1-6 | TRBV5-1 | once | TRBD1 | TGCGCCAGCAGCCGGACAGGGGGCGATTCACCCCTCCACTTT | CASSRTGGDSPLHF
TRBJ1-2 | TRBV15 | - | - | TGTGCCACCAGTATCCTACAGGGTACTGGCTACACCTTC | CATSILQGTGYTF
TRBJ2-5 | TRBV7-6 | - | TRBD2 | TGTGCCAGCAGCCCCCAACCCCTAGCGGGAAGAGAGACCCAGTACTTC | CASSPQPLAGRETQYF
TRBJ2-1 | TRBV27 | - | TRBD2 | TGTGCCACTAATCCGGGATGGGCTAGCGGGAACCGGTACAATGAGCAGTTCTTC | CATNPGWASGNRYNEQFF
TRBJ1-6 | TRBV30 | - | TRBD1 | TGTGCCTGGAGTCCGGACAGGGGTGGGTTTCCCCTCCACTTT | CAWSPDRGGFPLHF
TRBJ2-7 | TRBV2 | - | - | TGTGCCAGCCTCTCTGACAGGACGTCCTACGAGCAGTACTTC | CASLSDRTSYEQYF
TRBJ2-1 | TRBV6-5 | - | TRBD1 | TGTGCCAGCAGGCGCAGGGGGAACTCCTACAATGAGCAGTTCTTC | CASRRRGNSYNEQFF
TRBJ1-6 | TRBV19 | - | - | TGTGCCAGTAGTGGGGCGAGAGGATCACCCCTCCACTTT | CASSGARGSPLHF
TRBJ1-2 | TRBV9 | - | - | TGTGCCAGCAGCGCTAGACAGGAAGCTAACTATGGCTACACCTTC | CASSARQEANYGYTF
TRBJ2-1 | TRBV15 | - | TRBD2 | TGTGCCACCAGCAGACAACCGGGACTAGCGGGAACTAGCTCCTACAATGAGCAGTTCTTC | CATSRQPGLAGTSSYNEQFF
TRBJ1-4 | TRBV30 | - | TRBD1 | TGTGCCTGGAATCCTAAAAGGACAGGTGATACAACTAATGAAAAACTGTTTTTT | CAWNPKRTGDTTNEKLFF
TRBJ2-1 | TRBV7-9 | - | TRBD1 | TGTGCCAGCAGCTTAGTAGGGTCGGGACAGGGGAAAAATGAGCAGTTCTTC | CASSLVGSGQGKNEQFF
TRBJ2-1 | TRBV6-4 | - | - | TGTGCCAGCAGTGACTCCCCGGGAGCCGGTAGGGAGCAGTTCTTC | CASSDSPGAGREQFF
TRBJ2-4 | TRBV19 | - | - | TGTGCCAGTAGTGGCGCGGGAGTGGGGGCAAACATTCAGTACTTC | CASSGAGVGANIQYF
TRBJ1-2 | TRBV24-1 | - | - | TGTGCCACCAGTGATTTCCCGGGTGGCTACACCTTC | CATSDFPGGYTF